These 2 T cell receptor beta chains came from one sample sequenced in a study of shared clonotypes between healthy human individuals. Produced via immunoSEQ multiplex PCR; TCRdb's table is partial and in-frame only. The sample has about 320,000 clones, about nine tenths seen once. Sequenced material: memory CD8+ T cells sorted from blood. Subset of the sample: CD45RO+ cells pooled with CCR7-negative TemRA cells. The receptor source for this set is a man younger than 35 in good health.

The chain joins TRBV7-9 to TRBJ1-2; D remains ambiguous. Germline V gene data show CDR1 as SEHNR and CDR2 as FQNEAQ (reference sequence). V was pared by 5 bases and J by 0 bases, with 16 bases between. The CDR3 totals 16 residues. In DNA, the CDR3 is TGTGCCAGCAGCGTCGGGATCGGTCAGCCTAACTATGGCTACACCTTC. Protein product: CASSVGIGQPNYGYTF.

The V call is TRBV6-6, the J call TRBJ2-3, with 8 nucleotides matching TRBD1. CDR1 and CDR2 (germline): MNHNY, SVGAGI (reference sequence). The length of the CDR3 is 16 residues. J gave up 0 bases and V 5 bases, and 7 bases lay outside the gene matches. The DNA of the CDR3 is TGTGCCAGCAGTCGCGCAGGGGGCCCGAGCACAGATACGCAGTATTTT. This codes for CASSRAGGPSTDTQYF.